Listed below are T cell receptor beta chains from one sample, sequenced in a study of graft-versus-host responses after intestinal transplantation. Produced via immunoSEQ multiplex PCR; TCRdb's table is partial and in-frame only. The table includes roughly 92,000 clones, around 89% detected once. Their specific antigens are unknown. This material consisted of unstimulated CD4+ T cells sorted from spleen or lymph node cells, taken before transplant. These receptors originate from a human donor who was the organ donor for an intestinal transplant. Both conserved end residues are part of each CDR3. Each record gives: J gene, V gene, CDR3 length, D gene, CDR3 protein. D genes are given only for firm matches.

J: TRBJ2-4
V: TRBV7-3
length: 13
D: .
CDR3: CASSWDGGGIQYF

J: TRBJ2-3
V: TRBV9
length: 16
D: TRBD2
CDR3: CASSASLAGGTDTQYF

J: TRBJ1-4
V: TRBV4-1
length: 15
D: .
CDR3: CASSQGPATNEKLFF

J: TRBJ2-3
V: TRBV2
length: 12
D: TRBD1
CDR3: CASSERDRGWYF

J: TRBJ2-7
V: TRBV27
length: 14
D: .
CDR3: CASRPGLSSYEQYF

J: TRBJ1-1
V: TRBV18
length: 14
D: TRBD1
CDR3: CASSKRGPNTEAFF

J: TRBJ2-5
V: TRBV6-8
length: 17
D: .
CDR3: CASSWSGWRAAGETQYF

J: TRBJ1-5
V: TRBV27
length: 17
D: TRBD1
CDR3: CASRPRGDSYSNQPQHF

J: TRBJ1-2
V: TRBV28
length: 15
D: TRBD1
CDR3: CASSFGDRGTVGYTF

J: TRBJ2-3
V: TRBV7-3
length: 13
D: TRBD2
CDR3: CASSFGAGDTQYF

J: TRBJ2-3
V: TRBV10-3
length: 15
D: TRBD2
CDR3: CAISDGTSGTDTQYF